This T cell receptor (beta chain) was documented in a study of CD8+ T cells in alopecia areata. Study information: For the treated group, dosing was oral tofacitinib at 5 to 10 mg twice daily.

Findings and limits, study-wide: Mice gave a clearer picture of TCR sharing than patients did, possibly for HLA-related reasons. An increase in clonality over normal scalp was evident in lesional scalp, especially alopecia totalis/universalis.

CDR3 length: 13 residues. Germline V gene sequence: CDR1 SEHNR, CDR2 FQNEAQ (reference sequence). V lost 10 bases, J lost 8 bases, and 7 bases stayed unmatched. Turning to this clone: Antigen unknown.

Sequencing relied on a cDNA template that was reverse transcribed from extracted RNA. Produced via immunoSEQ multiplex PCR; TCRdb's table is partial and in-frame only. The data show about 97,000 clones, with roughly two fifths seen just once and about 1.4% held by the top ten. Specimen: CD4+ T cells sorted from blood. The chain carries TRBV7-9 and TRBJ2-4; 11 positions agree with TRBD2. The clonotype was recovered from a human donor with alopecia areata. In DNA, the CDR3 is TGTGCCATCCAGACTAGCGGGGTACACATTCAGTACTTC. The encoded protein is CAIQTSGVHIQYF.